The rows below give T cell receptor beta chains drawn from one sample of a study of T-cell reconstitution after alpha-beta-depleted transplantation in children. MiXCR, run by TCRdb on the PCR reads, gives a single entry per CDR3 protein. The profile shows about 370,000 distinct CDR3 sequences, roughly 20% of them singletons. The sample was PBMCs from the stem cell graft donor, taken from the stem cell graft. The receptors derive from a human donor who donated a stem cell graft to a child with acute myeloid leukemia. CDR3s include the opening cysteine and the closing phenylalanine or tryptophan. A D gene is named only where the DNA matches it firmly. Expanded clones get a size class; other rows say once, few or many, or leave the size out.

>TRBJ1-2|NA|few|TRBV28
CASIVTSRGGGYTF
TGTGCCAGCATCGTAACTTCCAGGGGAGGGGGCTACACCTTC
>TRBJ2-1|NA|NA|TRBV24-1
CATSDQGVGQRDYNEQFF
TGTGCCACCAGTGACCAGGGGGTGGGGCAGCGGGACTACAATGAGCAGTTCTTC
>TRBJ2-7|TRBD1|NA|TRBV7-2
CASSPGTGPLEQYF
TGTGCCAGCAGCCCAGGGACAGGACCCCTCGAGCAGTACTTC
>TRBJ1-5|NA|few|TRBV10-3
CAISESIADPPGPQHF
TGTGCCATCAGTGAGTCGATCGCGGACCCTCCTGGGCCCCAGCATTTT
>TRBJ2-7|TRBD2|NA|TRBV20-1
CSARTASGYEQYF
TGCAGTGCTAGAACGGCTAGCGGATACGAGCAGTACTTC
>TRBJ2-1|NA|few|TRBV27
CASSLTPVYGTRVYNEQFF
TGTGCCAGCAGTTTAACCCCTGTTTATGGGACAAGGGTCTACAATGAGCAGTTCTTC
>TRBJ1-1|NA|NA|TRBV5-1
CASRTQGSNTEAFF
TGCGCCAGCAGAACTCAGGGTTCGAACACTGAAGCTTTCTTT
>TRBJ2-7|NA|many|TRBV28
CASSLLAGARPSYEQYF
TGTGCCAGCAGTTTATTGGCAGGTGCAAGACCCTCCTACGAGCAGTACTTC
>TRBJ2-1|TRBD2|few|TRBV12-3/TRBV12-4
CASSQGLAGLNEQFF
TGTGCCAGCAGTCAGGGACTAGCGGGATTGAATGAGCAGTTCTTC
>TRBJ2-1|NA|NA|TRBV4-3
CASSQDGSEQFF
TGCGCCAGCAGCCAAGATGGGAGTGAGCAGTTCTTC
>TRBJ2-7|NA|few|TRBV28
CASSTSRYEQYF
TGTGCCAGCAGCACCAGTCGGTACGAGCAGTACTTC
>TRBJ2-1|NA|many|TRBV29-1
CSVGGQVITYNEQFF
TGCAGCGTTGGGGGGCAGGTAATTACCTACAATGAGCAGTTCTTC
>TRBJ2-7|NA|NA|TRBV20-1
CSARDIQEGSYEQYF
TGCAGTGCTAGAGATATTCAGGAGGGGTCCTACGAGCAGTACTTC
>TRBJ2-3|TRBD2|NA|TRBV29-1
CSVEVPGGSGTDTQYF
TGCAGCGTTGAGGTCCCGGGAGGGAGCGGGACAGATACGCAGTATTTT
>TRBJ2-5|NA|NA|TRBV7-6
CASTRQVWETQYF
TGTGCCAGCACCCGACAGGTCTGGGAGACCCAGTACTTC
>TRBJ2-7|NA|NA|TRBV5-1
CASSLGAQGPYEQYF
TGCGCCAGCAGCTTGGGCGCACAGGGTCCCTACGAGCAGTACTTC
>TRBJ2-7|NA|many|TRBV20-1
CSAKYPGLVYEQYF
TGCAGTGCTAAATATCCGGGACTGGTCTACGAGCAGTACTTC
>TRBJ1-1|NA|many|TRBV29-1
CSAQDTEAFF
TGCAGCGCCCAAGACACTGAAGCTTTCTTT
>TRBJ2-3|TRBD2|few|TRBV20-1
CSARDGASGRRDTQYF
TGCAGTGCTAGAGATGGGGCTAGCGGGAGAAGAGATACGCAGTATTTT
>TRBJ2-3|TRBD1|NA|TRBV15
CATSSWDSNAADTQYF
TGTGCCACCAGCAGCTGGGACAGCAATGCCGCAGATACGCAGTATTTT
>TRBJ2-5|NA|NA|TRBV12-3/TRBV12-4
CASSFLDRPEETQYF
TGTGCCAGCAGTTTCCTGGACAGACCTGAGGAGACCCAGTACTTC
>TRBJ2-1|TRBD2|few|TRBV30
CAWSRGGRPSYNEQFF
TGTGCCTGGAGTAGGGGCGGGAGACCCTCCTACAATGAGCAGTTCTTC
>TRBJ2-7|TRBD2|once|TRBV7-3
CASSLMAAGGPYEQYF
TGTGCCAGCAGCTTAATGGCAGCGGGAGGGCCCTACGAGCAGTACTTC
>TRBJ1-5|NA|few|TRBV6-5
CASSYHRDGNQPQHF
TGTGCCAGCAGTTACCACAGGGATGGCAATCAGCCCCAGCATTTT
>TRBJ2-1|TRBD1|NA|TRBV30
CAWSRDRPGRDEQFF
TGTGCCTGGAGTCGGGACAGGCCAGGGCGGGATGAGCAGTTCTTC
>TRBJ2-7|TRBD2|few|TRBV4-1
CASSQERTSIPYEQYF
TGCGCCAGCAGCCAAGAGCGGACTAGTATACCCTACGAGCAGTACTTC
>TRBJ1-5|TRBD1|few|TRBV12-3/TRBV12-4
CASWRGQSNQPQHF
TGTGCCAGCTGGAGGGGACAGAGCAATCAGCCCCAGCATTTT
>TRBJ2-2|NA|NA|TRBV28
CASSLAGWNTGELFF
TGTGCCAGCAGTTTGGCGGGATGGAACACCGGGGAGCTGTTTTTT